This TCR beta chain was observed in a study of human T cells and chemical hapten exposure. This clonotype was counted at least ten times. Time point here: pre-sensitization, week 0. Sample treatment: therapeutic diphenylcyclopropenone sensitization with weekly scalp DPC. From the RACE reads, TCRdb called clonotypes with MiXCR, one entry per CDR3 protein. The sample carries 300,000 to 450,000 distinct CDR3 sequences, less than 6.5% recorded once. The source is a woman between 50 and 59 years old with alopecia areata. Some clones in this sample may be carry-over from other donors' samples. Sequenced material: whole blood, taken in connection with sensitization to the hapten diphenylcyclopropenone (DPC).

The CDR3 region has the DNA TGTGCCATCAGTCAGGGGGATACGCAGTATTTT. Protein: CAISQGDTQYF. The chain links TRBV10-3 to TRBJ2-3; possible D gene TRBD1, 6 bases. Germline loops: CDR1 ENHRY, CDR2 SYGVKD. The CDR3 covers 11 residues. Trimming removed 5 bases from V and 6 bases from J, with 6 bases in between.